This T cell receptor beta chain was observed in a study of blood T cell repertoires in COVID-19. Authors' methods: Scientists estimated how many nucleated cells there were by amplifying reference gene primers. Assay used: immunoSEQ multiplex PCR; TCRdb lists only in-frame clones, some missing. The V and J calls and clone size are taken from that table; D and trimming were inferred from the DNA. The data show about 140,000 clones, around 89% seen once. What was sequenced was peripheral blood. The TCR originated in a man in his 60s with active or convalescent COVID-19.

The CDR3 DNA sequence: TGTGCCAGCAGTCTCCGAGGATTCAACTATGGCTACACCTTC. Translated, it gives CASSLRGFNYGYTF. The chain uses TRBV27 and TRBJ1-2; D ambiguous. Between the trimmed V and J ends, which lost 5 bases and 2 bases, there was a span of 12 bases. The CDR3 is made up of 14 amino acids. Germline V CDR1 and CDR2: MNHEY, SMNVEV (reference sequence).